This T cell receptor (beta chain) is from a study of tumor-infiltrating lymphocytes in localized non-small cell lung cancer. Study-level points and caveats: Different pieces of the same tissue were used for each assay.

Note on this clone: Antigen specificity is unknown.

TCRdb keeps only in-frame clones here, not all; method: immunoSEQ multiplex PCR. In the table there are 13,000 to 15,000 clones, around 68% of which are singletons. The CDR3 is 15 amino acids. Germline V gene data show CDR1 as SGHTS and CDR2 as YDEGEE. Trimming took off 3 bases at V and 7 bases at J, with 14 bases between the two ends. The V and J genes are TRBV5-8 and TRBJ1-6; no clear D. Sequenced: uninvolved lung tissue not adjacent to the tumor. This sequence originates from a human donor with non-small cell lung cancer. This chain's CDR3 is CASSSRYRGNSPLHF. CDR3 sequence (DNA): TGTGCCAGCAGCTCGAGGTATCGCGGGAATTCACCCCTCCACTTT.